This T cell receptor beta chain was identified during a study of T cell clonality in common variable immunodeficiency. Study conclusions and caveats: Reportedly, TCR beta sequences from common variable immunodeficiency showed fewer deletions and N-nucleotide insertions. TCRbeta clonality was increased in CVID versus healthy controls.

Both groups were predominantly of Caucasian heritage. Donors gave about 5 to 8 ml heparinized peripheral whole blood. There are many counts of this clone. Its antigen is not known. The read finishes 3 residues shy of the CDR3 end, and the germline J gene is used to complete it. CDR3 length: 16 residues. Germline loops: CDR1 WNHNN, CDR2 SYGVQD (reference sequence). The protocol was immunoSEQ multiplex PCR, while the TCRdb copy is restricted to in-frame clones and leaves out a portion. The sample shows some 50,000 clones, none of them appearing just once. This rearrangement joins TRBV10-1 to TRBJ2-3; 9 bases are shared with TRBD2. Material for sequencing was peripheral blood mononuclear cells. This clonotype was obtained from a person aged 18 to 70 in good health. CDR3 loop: CASSESKLAGVKTQYF. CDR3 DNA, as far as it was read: TGCGCCAGCAGTGAGTCGAAGTTAGCGGGGGTGAAGACG.